This entry describes one TCR beta chain. This sample is part of a study of blood T cell repertoires in COVID-19. The assay was immunoSEQ multiplex PCR, and TCRdb's table has in-frame clones only and misses some. Among about 220,000 clones listed, 65% to 85% were seen once. Cohorts were based on clinical histories the participants reported. The CDR3 has 14 residues. Germline loops: CDR1 SGHNT, CDR2 YENEEA. Trimming removed 2 bases from V and 1 base from J; junction bases left unmatched: 1. The chain has TRBV11-3 and TRBJ1-1; TRBD1 aligns across 7 bases. Sequencing was performed on PBMCs or T cells enriched from blood (not recorded which). This TCR was recovered from a woman in her sixties or seventies who had recovered from COVID-19. For the CDR3, the DNA is TGTGCCAGCAGCTTAAACAGGGGGAACACTGAAGCTTTCTTT. Amino acids: CASSLNRGNTEAFF.